This T cell receptor (beta chain) was identified in a study of blood T cell repertoires in COVID-19. Background on the study: COVID-19 samples from acute and convalescent phases originated in the United States, Italy and Spain.

Seattle cases were enrolled at active infection and followed longitudinally. Original processing methods: How many nucleated cells were present was estimated from reference gene primer amplification. Clones were sequenced by immunoSEQ multiplex PCR, and TCRdb holds only the in-frame ones, with some missing. Clone size and V and J calls were adopted from that table, with D and trimming inferred from the DNA. The table shows hundreds of thousands of clones, with 75% to 85% occurring only once. Germline-derived CDR1 and CDR2 are MNHEY and SVGAGI. This CDR3 is 13 amino acids long. The trim removed 2 bases at V and 10 bases at J, leaving 6 bases unmatched.

This receptor was identified in a woman aged 30 to 39 with COVID-19, enrolled during active disease. The chain carries TRBV6-5 and TRBJ1-1; 8 nucleotides align to TRBD1. Sequencing was performed on peripheral blood. CDR3 in DNA: TGTGCCAGCAGTTACCTCAGGGGGCTAGGAGCTTTCTTT. It codes for CASSYLRGLGAFF.